These 25 T cell receptor beta chains originate from one sample sequenced in a study of T cells in localized non-small cell lung cancer. Only in-frame clones appear in the TCRdb table, and some are missing; sequencing was by immunoSEQ multiplex PCR. This sample yields 24,000 or so clones, of which about 86% are seen a single time; 13% to 15% belongs to the top ten. This material consisted of peripheral blood, taken before any cancer treatment. All receptors come from an older female donor with stage I lung adenocarcinoma.

The sample holds one count of this clone. This chain joins TRBV7-6 and TRBJ1-2, with 8 positions matching TRBD1. Per germline, CDR1 SGHVS and CDR2 FNYEAQ. This CDR3 region has 16 residues. V gave up 2 bases and J gave up 8 bases; unmatched junction bases: 13. As DNA, the CDR3 is TGTGCCAGCAGCTTATTGGCCGGTGGACAGGGTGACGGCTACACCTTC. Translation: CASSLLAGGQGDGYTF.

The V gene is TRBV7-9, the J gene TRBJ2-6; tentative D call: TRBD2 (6 bases). Looked up from germline, CDR1 is SEHNR and CDR2 is FQNEAQ (reference sequence). This CDR3 contains 17 residues. Trimming shortened V by 6 bases and J by 1 base, and 16 bases separated the two germline ends. CDR3 nucleotides: TGTGCCAGCAGGACTGGGACTCTAACTTCTGGGGCCAACGTCCTGACTTTC. It translates to CASRTGTLTSGANVLTF.

This chain connects TRBV7-2 to TRBJ1-2, with unresolved D. CDR1 and CDR2 from the germline V gene are SGHTA and FQGNSA. V lost 5 bases and J lost 8, with 21 bases in between. The CDR3 length is 15 residues. For the CDR3, the DNA is TGTGCCAGCAGCAAGCCGGGCCCGGCAGCCAGGGGCTACACCTTC. Its protein is CASSKPGPAARGYTF.

J is TRBJ1-2 and V is TRBV30; D uncertain. Germline CDR1 GTSNPN, CDR2 SVGIG (reference sequence). The CDR3 length is 15 residues. V was shortened by 0 bases and J by 3 bases, with 14 bases between the two germline ends. For the CDR3, the DNA is TGTGCCTGGAGTGTGGATGTAAGCGGCTACTATGGCTACACCTTC. Translating it yields CAWSVDVSGYYGYTF.

The V and J genes are TRBV6-1 and TRBJ2-1; 7 bases are a match to TRBD1. V gave up 7 bases and J gave up 15 bases; unmatched junction bases: 15. CDR3 length: 13 amino acids. Germline values: CDR1 MNHNS, CDR2 SASEGT. The CDR3 nucleotides read TGTGCCAGCACTAAGGACAGGCTCGGGATAGGGTTCTTC. Translating it yields CASTKDRLGIGFF.

The genes are TRBV18 and TRBJ2-5; D ambiguous. The CDR3 runs to 13 residues. Germline V gene data show CDR1 as KGHSH and CDR2 as LQKENI. V gave up 3 bases and J gave up 2 bases, with 7 bases separating them. The chain's CDR3 is CASSPGVQETQYF. CDR3 DNA: TGTGCCAGCTCACCTGGAGTTCAAGAGACCCAGTACTTC.

The J gene is TRBJ2-7, the V gene TRBV30; TRBD2 aligns across 13 bases. The germline V gene has CDR1 GTSNPN and CDR2 SVGIG (reference sequence). Unmatched junction bases numbered 4, after V lost 3 bases and J lost 2 bases. The CDR3 runs to 15 residues. CDR3 protein: CAWRTLAGGPYEQYF. CDR3 coding DNA: TGTGCCTGGAGGACACTAGCGGGAGGGCCCTACGAGCAGTACTTC.

The chain couples TRBV7-9 to TRBJ2-7, with D possibly matching TRBD1 (6 bases). V shed 5 bases and J shed 7 bases, with 21 bases lying between them. Germline V gene lookup returns CDR1 SEHNR and CDR2 FQNEAQ (reference sequence). This CDR3 spans 15 amino acids. In DNA form, the CDR3 reads TGTGCCAGCAGCCCTGGACAGATTGGGGTTGAGGAGCAGTACTTC. It specifies CASSPGQIGVEEQYF.

This rearrangement joins TRBV6-1 to TRBJ2-5; D not resolved. Germline values: CDR1 MNHNS, CDR2 SASEGT. Trimming pared 0 bases from V and 0 bases from J, leaving 5 bases between. The CDR3 is 14 residues long. The CDR3 DNA is TGTGCCAGCAGTGAAGCGCCGTACCAAGAGACCCAGTACTTC. It codes for CASSEAPYQETQYF.

V is TRBV6-5 and J is TRBJ2-7; 8 positions agree with TRBD2. Looked up from germline, CDR1 is MNHEY and CDR2 is SVGAGI. Trimming removed 2 bases from V and 5 bases from J; junction bases left unmatched: 8. The length of the CDR3 is 15 residues. This CDR3 reads CASSYLSGTANEQYF. The DNA for the CDR3 is TGTGCCAGCAGTTACCTTAGCGGGACGGCTAACGAGCAGTACTTC.

The chain couples TRBV5-6 to TRBJ2-1; 10 bases fit TRBD2. Germline CDR1 is SGHDT and CDR2 is YYEEEE. This CDR3 is built from 16 residues. Trimming took 4 bases from V and 4 from J; bases not matched to a gene: 8. CDR3 in amino acids: CASSAPLAGRYNEQFF. CDR3 sequence (DNA): TGTGCCAGCAGCGCACCACTAGCGGGAAGATACAATGAGCAGTTCTTC.

This clone turned up a few times. CDR3 in DNA: TGTGCCAGTAGTATTGGACCGATTGGGACTGAAGCTTTCTTT. Protein: CASSIGPIGTEAFF. The rearrangement uses TRBV19 and TRBJ1-1; D is ambiguous. The CDR3 sequence is 14 residues long. Germline V gene sequence: CDR1 LNHDA, CDR2 SQIVND (reference sequence). The V and J ends lost 3 bases and 5 bases respectively, with 13 bases between them.

CDR3 coding DNA: TGTGCCAGCAGCCCCGACGGGACAGACGGGACAGAGGGGCTGAACACTGAAGCTTTCTTT. This codes for CASSPDGTDGTEGLNTEAFF. The V gene is TRBV9, the J gene TRBJ1-1, with 7 bases that match TRBD1. The CDR3 is 20 residues long. CDR1 and CDR2 (germline): SGDLS, YYNGEE. The ends lost 4 bases at V and 0 bases at J; junction bases unmatched: 21.

The chain couples TRBV7-8 to TRBJ1-6; D gene uncertain. The CDR3 has 15 amino acids. Germline CDR1 SGHVS, CDR2 FQNEAQ. The V gene lost 5 bases and the J gene lost 3 bases, with 11 bases spanning the gap. CDR3 protein: CASSTLQYYNSPLHF. As DNA, the CDR3 is TGTGCCAGCAGCACCCTACAGTACTATAATTCACCCCTCCACTTT.

The genes are TRBV19 and TRBJ2-2, with TRBD1 identical over 8 bases. The CDR3 contains 14 residues. Per germline, CDR1 LNHDA and CDR2 SQIVND (reference sequence). Losses at the gene ends were 5 bases for V and 4 bases for J; bases not matched to a gene: 3. CDR3 in amino acids: CASSYTGGTGELFF. Written as DNA, the CDR3 is TGTGCCAGTAGTTACACAGGGGGCACCGGGGAGCTGTTTTTT.

This clone was detected only once. The chain employs TRBV7-9 and TRBJ2-3; perhaps D is TRBD1 or TRBD2 (5 bases each). V shed 4 bases and J shed 0 bases, with 14 bases lying between them. Germline-derived CDR1 and CDR2 are SEHNR and FQNEAQ (reference sequence). The CDR3 is made up of 16 amino acids. The CDR3 region is CASSSGHSDSTDTQYF. The DNA for the CDR3 is TGTGCCAGCAGCTCAGGACATAGCGATAGCACAGATACGCAGTATTTT.

This chain uses TRBV9 with TRBJ2-5; 14 bases align to TRBD2. CDR1 is SGDLS, CDR2 YYNGEE, per germline. The CDR3 is made up of 18 amino acids. V was clipped by 0 bases and J by 5 bases; unmatched bases: 9. The CDR3 region has the DNA TGTGCCAGCAGCGTAGACCCCGGACTAGCGGGGGGAGGCGAGACCCAGTACTTC. It codes for CASSVDPGLAGGGETQYF.

The chain has TRBV19 and TRBJ1-6; 8 bases align to TRBD1. CDR3 size: 14 residues. Germline values: CDR1 LNHDA, CDR2 SQIVND (reference sequence). V was clipped by 7 bases and J by 8 bases; unmatched bases: 7. The DNA of the CDR3 is TGTGCCAGTACCCGGACAGGGTTTGATTCACCCCTCCACTTT. It translates to CASTRTGFDSPLHF.

The rearrangement links TRBV7-2 to TRBJ1-2; 11 bases agree with TRBD1. Unmatched junction bases numbered 9, after V lost 5 bases and J lost 7 bases. The CDR3 contains 15 residues. Germline CDR1 SGHTA, CDR2 FQGNSA. CDR3 protein: CASSRFGQGAVGYTF. The CDR3 coding sequence is TGTGCCAGCAGCAGATTCGGACAGGGGGCGGTTGGCTACACCTTC.

V gene TRBV6-1 combines with J gene TRBJ2-7, with 10 bases that match TRBD2. The CDR3 totals 17 residues. Germline V CDR1 and CDR2: MNHNS, SASEGT. The junction had 11 bases not matched to a gene; V was cut back by 4 bases and J by 2 bases. The CDR3 reads CASSGDGRTSGTYEQYF. DNA for the CDR3: TGTGCCAGCAGTGGCGACGGCAGGACTAGCGGAACCTACGAGCAGTACTTC.

The chain recombines TRBV5-4 with TRBJ2-1; either TRBD1 or TRBD2 may fit D (5 bases each). This CDR3 contains 16 residues. The V end was cut by 5 bases, the J end by 9 bases, with 24 bases between. The germline CDR1 and CDR2 sequences are SGHNT and YYREEE (reference sequence). CDR3 sequence reads: CASSGLGDGWLGEQFF. CDR3 DNA: TGTGCCAGCAGTGGCTTGGGGGATGGTTGGTTGGGTGAGCAGTTCTTC.

The V gene is TRBV5-1, the J gene TRBJ2-7, with D tentatively TRBD1 or TRBD2 (5 bases each). The CDR3 contains 14 residues. In germline, CDR1 is SGHRS, CDR2 YFSETQ. V was trimmed by 2 bases and J by 3 bases, leaving 12 bases between them. CDR3 region: CASSFKGPNYEQYF. CDR3 DNA sequence: TGCGCCAGCAGCTTCAAGGGACCCAACTACGAGCAGTACTTC.

V gene TRBV21-1 combines with J gene TRBJ1-1; TRBD1 reflects the table's D call only, with no check against the DNA. TRBV21-1 is shown as a pseudogene. CDR3 length equals 14 residues. The DNA of the CDR3 is TGTGCCAGGGCTACAGGGGGTAGAGGGACTGAAGCTTTCTTT. Its translation is CARATGGRGTEAFF.

V and J are TRBV27 and TRBJ2-3, with D unresolved. Germline assignment: CDR1 MNHEY and CDR2 SMNVEV (reference sequence). Trimming took 6 bases from V and 11 from J, leaving 15 bases between them. This CDR3 spans 12 amino acids. The CDR3 nucleotides are TGTGCCAGCAGCCTACTTGGGGTGAGGCAGTATTTT. This codes for CASSLLGVRQYF.

This clone was seen only once. The rearrangement links TRBV27 to TRBJ2-7; 7 bases line up with TRBD1. V shed 1 base, J shed 3 bases, and the junction held 3 bases outside the gene matches. In germline, CDR1 is MNHEY, CDR2 SMNVEV (reference sequence). The CDR3 loop spans 14 amino acids. The CDR3 protein is CASSLWDRLYEQYF. The CDR3 DNA is TGTGCCAGCAGTTTATGGGACAGACTCTACGAGCAGTACTTC.